This paragraph covers one T cell receptor beta chain sequence. This entry belongs to a study of shared clonotypes between healthy human individuals. Looking at the study overall: Per donor, CD8 memory used one plate, CD8 naive used two, CD4 memory used three and CD4 naive used three.

Those who donated were healthy HIV-negative adults, with no recent acute infections or vaccinations reported. The material for each subset, its genomic DNA, was split evenly across several immunoSEQ plates. Measured with immunoSEQ multiplex PCR; TCRdb has only the in-frame clones, and not every one. The table shows 2,100,000 or so clones, with about 94% occurring only once. Germline assignment: CDR1 LGHNA and CDR2 YSLEER. This CDR3 has 16 amino acids. J gave up 5 bases and V 0 bases, and 8 bases lay outside the gene matches. The sequence came from a man aged 18 to 30 in good health. The gene calls are TRBV4-3 and TRBJ2-7; 9 nucleotides agree with TRBD2. Sequencing was done on a sample of naive CD4+ T cells sorted from blood. Described subset: CD45RA+ positively selected. CDR3 residues: CASSQEGTSGSHEQYF. The CDR3 DNA sequence: TGCGCCAGCAGCCAAGAGGGAACTAGCGGGTCCCACGAGCAGTACTTC.